The clone carrying this TCR beta chain came up a few times. The germline gives CDR1 SGHVS, CDR2 FNYEAQ. Trimming took 4 bases from V and 7 from J; bases not matched to a gene: 18. The CDR3 runs to 18 residues. This record comes from a study of T-cell reconstitution after alpha-beta-depleted transplantation in children. Unique molecular identifiers featured in how the TCRbeta library was prepared. TCRdb re-called the PCR reads through MiXCR, storing one row per CDR3 protein. Of nearly 350,000 distinct CDR3 sequences in the sample, around 16% are singletons; the top ten hold about 41%. The TCR was taken from a male patient aged 2 to 10 who had a stem cell transplant for acute lymphoblastic leukemia, so the T cells may come from the graft donor. The chain has TRBV7-6 and TRBJ2-2; 7 bases agree with TRBD2. The sample here was PBMCs, mostly from graft donor cells, taken 360 days after TCRalphabeta/CD19-depleted stem cell transplant. CDR3 protein: CASSSRFYGGGPDGELFF. DNA of the CDR3: TGTGCCAGCAGCTCCCGCTTTTATGGGGGAGGGCCGGACGGGGAGCTGTTTTTT.